These 17 T cell receptor beta chains were sequenced from one sample in a study of T cell changes during pregnancy in multiple sclerosis. This table comes from immunoSEQ multiplex PCR, and its TCRdb copy is limited to in-frame clones, with some not included. Here the sample spans roughly 47,000 clones, approximately 90% being singletons. Specimen: CD8+ T cells from peripheral blood mononuclear cells, collected in the second trimester of pregnancy. The receptors were gathered from a female donor with multiple sclerosis, enrolled in a pregnancy study.

This chain joins TRBV7-2 and TRBJ1-5; TRBD1 matches at 7 bases. The CDR3 covers 17 residues. The V segment lost 3 bases and the J segment 0 bases; nucleotides outside the gene matches: 8. The V gene's germline CDR1 is SGHTA and CDR2 FQGNSA. The CDR3 is CASSFSGTEYSNQPQHF. CDR3 in DNA: TGTGCCAGCAGCTTTTCCGGGACAGAGTATAGCAATCAGCCCCAGCATTTT.

This chain links TRBV20-1 with TRBJ1-2; unclear D gene. Looked up from germline, CDR1 is DFQATT and CDR2 is SNEGSKA (reference sequence). The CDR3 spans 11 residues. With 1 base removed from V and 7 bases from J, the gap between germline ends came to 7 bases. Here the CDR3 reads CSARAGSGYTF. The CDR3 coding sequence is TGCAGTGCTAGAGCGGGTTCTGGCTACACCTTC.

This clone has only one observation. This chain uses TRBV29-1 with TRBJ2-3; D remains ambiguous. Germline CDR1 is SQVTM and CDR2 is ANQGSEA. CDR3 length: 12 amino acids. V gave up 4 bases and J gave up 7 bases, with 12 bases separating them. The CDR3 loop is CSVALADHTQYF. The CDR3 DNA reads as TGCAGCGTTGCTTTGGCGGATCATACGCAGTATTTT.

This clone showed up just a few times. The chain couples TRBV27 to TRBJ1-5; D gene uncertain. Germline loops: CDR1 MNHEY, CDR2 SMNVEV (reference sequence). The CDR3 spans 14 residues. Trimming shortened V by 5 bases and J by 6 bases, and 14 bases separated the two germline ends. CDR3 residues: CASSPIGSSQPQHF. In DNA form, the CDR3 reads TGTGCCAGCAGTCCCATCGGGAGTTCTCAGCCCCAGCATTTT.

This clone came up a few times. The rearrangement uses TRBV19 and TRBJ1-1; maybe TRBD1 (6 bases). CDR1 is LNHDA, CDR2 SQIVND, per germline (reference sequence). Trimming stripped 6 bases from V and 10 bases from J, with 21 bases between. CDR3 size: 14 residues. For the CDR3, the DNA is TGTGCCAGTAGCTCCCTAACGGAAAGGGGGGGAGCTTTCTTT. Residues: CASSSLTERGGAFF.

J is TRBJ2-7 and V is TRBV11-2; weak D call: TRBD2 (6 bases). This CDR3 is built from 14 residues. The germline V and J ends were trimmed by 0 bases and 4 bases, with 10 bases remaining between them. Looked up from germline, CDR1 is SGHAT and CDR2 is FQNNGV. CDR3 region: CASSLEGGTYEQYF. The CDR3 coding sequence is TGTGCCAGCAGCTTAGAAGGCGGGACTTACGAGCAGTACTTC.

This chain links TRBV9 with TRBJ2-3; 8 nucleotides match TRBD1. Germline V gene data show CDR1 as SGDLS and CDR2 as YYNGEE. This CDR3 has 15 amino acids. The trim removed 5 bases at V and 1 base at J, leaving 6 bases unmatched. The CDR3 sequence is CASSMTGVGTDTQYF. CDR3 sequence (DNA): TGTGCCAGCAGTATGACAGGGGTCGGCACAGATACGCAGTATTTT.

DNA of the CDR3: TGTGCCAGCACCGAGGAGGACAGGGCGGCAGATACGCAGTATTTT. The encoded protein is CASTEEDRAADTQYF. This rearrangement joins TRBV6-1 to TRBJ2-3; 8 nucleotides match TRBD1. CDR3 length: 15 amino acids. V was pared by 7 bases and J by 4 bases, with 10 bases of the junction left unmatched. The germline V gene has CDR1 MNHNS and CDR2 SASEGT.

The chain combines TRBV19 with TRBJ1-2; D uncertain. Germline CDR1 reads LNHDA; CDR2 reads SQIVND (reference sequence). The CDR3 is made up of 11 amino acids. Trimming removed 10 bases from V and 4 bases from J, with 10 bases in between. In nucleotides, the CDR3 is TGTGCCACGGGAGAATTCTATGGCTACACCTTC. Residues: CATGEFYGYTF.

The chain joins TRBV19 to TRBJ1-2, with 10 bases identical to TRBD1. The germline CDR1 and CDR2 sequences are LNHDA and SQIVND (reference sequence). The CDR3 contains 14 residues. The V segment lost 10 bases and the J segment 2 bases; nucleotides outside the gene matches: 7. CDR3 nucleotides: TGTGCCACTGACCCGGGACAGGGGAACTATGGCTACACCTTC. Its translation: CATDPGQGNYGYTF.

The genes are TRBV29-1 and TRBJ2-7, with 9 positions matching TRBD2. The CDR3 length is 13 residues. V shed 3 bases and J 3 bases; nucleotides not matched to a gene: 3. CDR1 SQVTM and CDR2 ANQGSEA come from the germline V gene. The CDR3 region has the DNA TGCAGCGTTGAGCTAGCGGGGATCTACGAGCAGTACTTC. Protein product: CSVELAGIYEQYF.

The chain recombines TRBV2 with TRBJ2-1; possibly TRBD1 for D (6 bases). Trimming shortened V by 6 bases and J by 2 bases, and 17 bases separated the two germline ends. Per germline, CDR1 SNHLY and CDR2 FYNNEI. This CDR3 has 16 residues. This chain's CDR3 is CASRRVGAAPYNEQFF. The CDR3 region has the DNA TGTGCCAGCAGGAGGGTGGGGGCCGCCCCCTACAATGAGCAGTTCTTC.

The chain uses TRBV28 and TRBJ1-1, with D perhaps matching TRBD1 (6 bases). The germline gives CDR1 MDHEN, CDR2 SYDVKM. This CDR3 is built from 12 residues. Trimming cost V 5 bases and J 6 bases, with 10 bases left between them. The CDR3 loop reads CASSPGTSEAFF. DNA of the CDR3: TGTGCCAGCAGTCCCGGGACATCTGAAGCTTTCTTT.

The chain employs TRBV15 and TRBJ2-1; TRBD2 matches 8 bases. With 5 bases clipped from V and 3 bases from J, the junction kept 12 bases outside the gene matches. The CDR3 runs 17 residues. Germline lookup yields CDR1 LNHNV and CDR2 YYDKDF (reference sequence). The CDR3: CATSETGSGVVYNEQFF. CDR3 nucleotides: TGTGCCACCAGCGAAACCGGTAGCGGGGTGGTCTACAATGAGCAGTTCTTC.

This clone has only one observation. CDR3 sequence reads: CATSSGQSGNTIYF. The CDR3 nucleotides read TGTGCCACCAGCAGTGGGCAGAGTGGAAACACCATATATTTT. The chain couples TRBV15 to TRBJ1-3, with D uncertain. CDR1 LNHNV and CDR2 YYDKDF come from the germline V gene (reference sequence). The CDR3 sequence is 14 residues long. With 3 bases removed from V and 3 bases from J, the gap between germline ends came to 9 bases.

The J gene is TRBJ2-3, the V gene TRBV11-3; tentative D call: TRBD1 (6 bases). Germline V gene lookup returns CDR1 SGHNT and CDR2 YENEEA. This CDR3 is built from 14 residues. V shed 4 bases and J shed 2 bases, with 10 bases lying between them. CDR3 amino acids: CASSSYRDTDTQYF. The CDR3 DNA reads as TGTGCCAGCAGCTCCTACAGGGACACAGATACGCAGTATTTT. Filled out from reference TRBV11-3 and TRBJ2-3, the complete variable domain reads EAGVVQSPRYKIIEKKQPVAFWCNPISGHNTLYWYLQNLGQGPELLIRYENEEAVDDSQLPKDRFSAERLKGVDSTLKIQPAELGDSAVYLCASSSYRDTDTQYFGPGTRLTVL.

This clone was seen a handful of times. The V and J genes are TRBV11-2 and TRBJ2-7; TRBD2 is a possible D gene (5 bases). The CDR3 has 15 residues. From germline, CDR1 is SGHAT and CDR2 FQNNGV. Trimming took 0 bases from V and 3 from J, leaving 12 bases between them. The CDR3 reads CASSLESGNDYEQYF. CDR3 bases: TGTGCCAGCAGCTTAGAGAGCGGCAACGACTACGAGCAGTACTTC.